These 13 T cell receptor beta chains were all obtained from the same sample, sequenced in a study of blood T cells in healthy people across ages. It was with a sample-barcoded 5' primer and a J-beta primer mix that a second PCR of about 7 to 12 cycles was run. TCRdb passed the 5' RACE reads through MiXCR, listing each CDR3 protein once. This sample has about 640,000 distinct CDR3 sequences, with around three fifths found just once. The sample was blood. Source of these receptors: a man in his 60s in good health.

The chain couples TRBV5-1 to TRBJ1-5, with TRBD1 matching over 8 bases. Germline loops: CDR1 SGHRS, CDR2 YFSETQ. The CDR3 sequence is 15 residues long. V lost 1 base, J lost 7 bases, and 7 bases stayed unmatched. The CDR3 region is CASSLTPGGQQPQHF. Here the CDR3 DNA reads TGCGCCAGCAGCTTGACGCCAGGGGGCCAGCAGCCCCAGCATTTT.

This clonotype has only one observation. The junction shows a germline mismatch at one end, possibly a read error. The chain carries TRBV5-1 and TRBJ2-5, with 8 bases fitting TRBD2. The CDR3 consists of 15 residues. Germline V lookup: CDR1 SGHRS, CDR2 YFSETQ. The CDR3 DNA sequence: TGCGCCAGTAGCTTGGCGGCTAGCGGGCAAGAGACCCAGTACTTC. Amino acid sequence: CASSLAASGQETQYF.

This clonotype was seen only a few times. The chain uses TRBV10-3 and TRBJ1-1; D is ambiguous. Germline lookup yields CDR1 ENHRY and CDR2 SYGVKD. CDR3 length: 13 residues. V was shortened by 5 bases and J by 1 base, with 8 bases between the two germline ends. In nucleotides, the CDR3 is TGTGCCATCAGTCAGGAACAGAACACTGAAGCTTTCTTT. It codes for CAISQEQNTEAFF.

The V call is TRBV14, the J call TRBJ1-1, with 7 nucleotides matching TRBD1. The V segment lost 1 base and the J segment 5 bases; nucleotides outside the gene matches: 7. Germline CDR1 reads SGHDN; CDR2 reads FVKESK. The CDR3 runs to 15 residues. For the CDR3, the DNA is TGTGCCAGCAGCCAAGGGAGGGGGCGGATAACTGAAGCTTTCTTT. This gives the protein CASSQGRGRITEAFF.

J is TRBJ2-3 and V is TRBV7-2; D not resolved. CDR3 length: 13 residues. Trimming cost V 5 bases and J 1 base, with 7 bases left between them. Germline V gene data show CDR1 as SGHTA and CDR2 as FQGNSA. CDR3 DNA sequence: TGTGCCAGCAGCAACCCAGGCACAGATACGCAGTATTTT. Protein: CASSNPGTDTQYF. Filled out from reference TRBV7-2 and TRBJ2-3, the complete variable domain reads GAGVSQSPSNKVTEKGKDVELRCDPISGHTALYWYRQSLGQGLEFLIYFQGNSAPDKSGLPSDRFSAERTGGSVSTLTIQRTQQEDSAVYLCASSNPGTDTQYFGPGTRLTVL.

The chain carries TRBV5-1 and TRBJ2-5, with D hard to call. The J call is doubtful: the DNA matches TRBJ2-7 better. The length of the CDR3 is 14 residues. Germline assignment: CDR1 SGHRS and CDR2 YFSETQ. CDR3 region: CASSLAMGIYEQYF. CDR3 sequence (DNA): TGCGCCAGCAGCTTGGCCATGGGTATCTACGAGCAGTACTTC.

The table lists this clonotype with many counts. The V call is TRBV9, the J call TRBJ2-1; 10 nucleotides align to TRBD2. Germline CDR1 SGDLS, CDR2 YYNGEE. The CDR3 is 14 residues long. The V gene end was trimmed by 1 base and the J gene end by 6 bases; junction bases not matched to a gene: 1. The DNA of the CDR3 is TGTGCCAGCAGCGTAAGCGGGGGGGGCAATGAGCAGTTCTTC. Translated, it gives CASSVSGGGNEQFF.

This chain connects TRBV6-1 to TRBJ2-7; TRBD2 might be the D (5 bases). The germline gives CDR1 MNHNS, CDR2 SASEGT. Deletions cut 6 bases from V and 1 base from J, with 10 bases between. This CDR3 spans 13 amino acids. CDR3 in amino acids: CASSALASYEQYF. CDR3 in DNA: TGTGCCAGCAGCGCGCTAGCTTCCTACGAGCAGTACTTC.

This chain joins TRBV5-1 and TRBJ2-7, with a weak D call TRBD1 (6 bases). This CDR3 has 16 residues. V lost 0 bases, J lost 0 bases, and 13 bases lay in between. Germline V gives CDR1 SGHRS, CDR2 YFSETQ. CDR3 in amino acids: CASSLVQGTSSYEQYF. Here the CDR3 DNA reads TGCGCCAGCAGCTTGGTACAGGGCACCTCCTCCTACGAGCAGTACTTC.

The rearrangement links TRBV7-9 to TRBJ2-5; 7 bases are a match to TRBD1. The CDR3 has 15 amino acids. CDR1 and CDR2 (germline): SEHNR, FQNEAQ (reference sequence). Unmatched junction bases numbered 7, after V lost 5 bases and J lost 1 base. The CDR3 protein is CASSIVGGLQETQYF. CDR3 coding DNA: TGTGCCAGCAGCATCGTAGGGGGCCTCCAAGAGACCCAGTACTTC.

Details on this clonotype: At one boundary the junction diverges from the germline segment, which might be a read error. CDR3 sequence (DNA): TGTGTCAGCATGGTAGGGACAGGGGAGGGTGAGCAGTTCTTC. This gives the protein CVSMVGTGEGEQFF. J is TRBJ2-1 and V is TRBV7-9; 10 nucleotides align to TRBD1. The CDR3 consists of 14 residues. Germline V lookup: CDR1 SEHNR, CDR2 FQNEAQ (reference sequence). The complete variable domain, with remaining parts taken from reference TRBV7-9 and TRBJ2-1, reads DTGVSQNPRHKITKRGQNVTFRCDPISEHNRLYWYRQTLGQGPEFLTYFQNEAQLEKSRLLSDRFSAERPKGSFSTLEIQRTEQGDSAMYLCVSMVGTGEGEQFFGPGTRLTVL.

About this clonotype: A read error may account for a junction end that differs from germline. The rearrangement uses TRBV9 and TRBJ2-6, with no clear D. Germline V gene lookup returns CDR1 SGDLS and CDR2 YYNGEE. This CDR3 is built from 15 residues. The chain's CDR3 is CASSVQSSGTNVLTF. CDR3 in DNA: TGTGCCAGCAGCGTCCAGAGCTCTGGGACCAACGTCCTGACTTTC.

There are a few counts of this clonotype. The gene calls are TRBV20-1 and TRBJ2-5, with D maybe TRBD2 (5 bases). V dropped 5 bases and J dropped 6 bases, with 10 bases sitting between them. The V gene's germline CDR1 is DFQATT and CDR2 SNEGSKA (reference sequence). The CDR3 sequence is 11 residues long. CDR3 sequence (DNA): TGCAGTGCTGGTACTAGGCAGACCCAGTACTTC. Its protein is CSAGTRQTQYF.